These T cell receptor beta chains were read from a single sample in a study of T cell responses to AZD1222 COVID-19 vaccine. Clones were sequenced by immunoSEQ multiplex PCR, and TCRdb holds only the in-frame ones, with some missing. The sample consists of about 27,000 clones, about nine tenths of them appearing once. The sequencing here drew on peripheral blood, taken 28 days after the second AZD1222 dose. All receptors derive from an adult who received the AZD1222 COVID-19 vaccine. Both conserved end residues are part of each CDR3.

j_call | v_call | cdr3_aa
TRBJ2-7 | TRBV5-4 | CASRRQSSYEQYF
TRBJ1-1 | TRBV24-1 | CATSDLDLMGRKSAFF
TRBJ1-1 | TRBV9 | CASSSYGRTEAFF
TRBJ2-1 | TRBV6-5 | CASSYRLAGNNEQFF
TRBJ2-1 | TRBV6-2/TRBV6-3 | CASSYGGEVYNEQFF
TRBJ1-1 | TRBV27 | CASSRNRGPGSTEAFF
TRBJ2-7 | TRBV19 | CASSTGQSSYEQYF
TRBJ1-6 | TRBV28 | CASSPRGAALPLHF
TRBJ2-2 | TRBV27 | CASGELGLAVTGELFF
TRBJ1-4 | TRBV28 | CATGTVNEKLFF
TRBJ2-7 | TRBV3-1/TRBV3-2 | CASSPRAPSGPEQYF
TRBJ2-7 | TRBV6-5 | CASSYSVGRYEQYF
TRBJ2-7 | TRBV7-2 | CASSLTRFYEQYF
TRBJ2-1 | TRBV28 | CASSSSLGLGTSYNEQFF
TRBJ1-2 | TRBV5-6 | CASSLSAGAKKRGYTF
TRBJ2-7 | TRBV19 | CASSMQGAWSYYEQYF
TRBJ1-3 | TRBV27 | CASRDRWSSGNTIYF
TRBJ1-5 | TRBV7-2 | CASSLHPGPSQPQHF
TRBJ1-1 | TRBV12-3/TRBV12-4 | CASSLGYFGEAFF
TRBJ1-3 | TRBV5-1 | CASSHPDSSGNTIYF
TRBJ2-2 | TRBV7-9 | CASSLPGFDTGELFF
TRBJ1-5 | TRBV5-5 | CASSPGQAINQPQHF
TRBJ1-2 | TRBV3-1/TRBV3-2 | CASSQMSGAYYGYTF
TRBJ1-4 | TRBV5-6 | CASSQATRQGDEKLFF
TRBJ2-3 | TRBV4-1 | CASGTLAGARSTQYF
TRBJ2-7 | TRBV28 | CASSYGQDYEQYF
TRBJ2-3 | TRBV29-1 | CSAAQGQGGTDTQYF
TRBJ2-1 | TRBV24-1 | CATSDSKVNEQFF
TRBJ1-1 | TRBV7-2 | CASSSGQGTEAFF
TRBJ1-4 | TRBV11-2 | CASSLNRGQEKLFF
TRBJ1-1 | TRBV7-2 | CASSLRPGDEAFF
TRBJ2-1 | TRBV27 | CASGTGYNEQFF
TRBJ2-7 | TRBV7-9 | CASSLRVLPWTGEEQYF
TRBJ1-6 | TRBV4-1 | CASSHSGLDSPLHF
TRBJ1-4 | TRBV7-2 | CASSLVSGGHEKLFF
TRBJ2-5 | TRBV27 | CASSLSILGGETQYF
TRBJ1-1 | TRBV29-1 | CSVGSTPNTEAFF
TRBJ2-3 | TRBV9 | CASSAKTGTYGTDTQYF
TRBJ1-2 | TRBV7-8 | CASSFSGQGNYGYTF
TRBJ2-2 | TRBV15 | CATSRIRGAGELFF
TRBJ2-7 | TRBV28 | CASRLGTDYEQYF
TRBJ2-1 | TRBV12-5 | CASGLGAYNEQFF
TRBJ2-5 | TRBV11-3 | CASSLRETAVQETQYF
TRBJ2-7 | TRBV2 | CASSERVAVDEQYF
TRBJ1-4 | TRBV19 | CASRDRGASEKLFF
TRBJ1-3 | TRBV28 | CASSFRDSGNTIYF
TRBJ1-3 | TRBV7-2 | CASSLFLDSGNTIYF
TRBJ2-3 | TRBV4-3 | CASSQDYSGASTDTQYF
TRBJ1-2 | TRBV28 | CASSQPGQGNYGYTF
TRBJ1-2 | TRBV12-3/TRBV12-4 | CASSLGQNYGYTF
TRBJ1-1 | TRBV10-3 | CASAPTANTEAFF
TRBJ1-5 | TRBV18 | CASSQDRGYSNQPQHF
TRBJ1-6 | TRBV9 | CASSGGDSPLHF
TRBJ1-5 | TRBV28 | CASSPVQGNNQPQHF